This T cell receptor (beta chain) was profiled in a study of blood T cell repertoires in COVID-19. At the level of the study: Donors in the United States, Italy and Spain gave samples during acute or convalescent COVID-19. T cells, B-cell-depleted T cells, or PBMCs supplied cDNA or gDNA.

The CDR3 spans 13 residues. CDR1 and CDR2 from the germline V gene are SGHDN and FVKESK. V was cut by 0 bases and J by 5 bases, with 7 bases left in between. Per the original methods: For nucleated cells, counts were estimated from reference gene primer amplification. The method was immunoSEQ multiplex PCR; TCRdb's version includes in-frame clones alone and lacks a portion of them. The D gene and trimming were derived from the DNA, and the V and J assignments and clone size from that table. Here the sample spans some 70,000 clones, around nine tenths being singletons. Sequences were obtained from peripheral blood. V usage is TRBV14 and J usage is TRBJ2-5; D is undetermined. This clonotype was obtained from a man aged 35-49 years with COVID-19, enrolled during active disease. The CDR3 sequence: CASSQDWAETQYF. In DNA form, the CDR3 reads TGTGCCAGCAGCCAAGATTGGGCCGAGACCCAGTACTTC. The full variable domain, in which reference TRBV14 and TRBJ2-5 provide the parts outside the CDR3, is EAGVTQFPSHSVIEKGQTVTLRCDPISGHDNLYWYRRVMGKEIKFLLHFVKESKQDESGMPNNRFLAERTGGTYSTLKVQPAELEDSGVYFCASSQDWAETQYFGPGTRLLVL.